What follows are 6 T cell receptor beta chains derived from one specimen sequenced in a study of lymphopenia after photon versus proton radiotherapy. Here immunoSEQ multiplex PCR was the method, and the copy in TCRdb shows in-frame clones only, minus some. The sample includes around 53,000 clones, around 82% of them seen just once. Sequencing used peripheral blood, obtained from a patient treated with photon-based radiotherapy. The source of these receptors is a man in his fifties with gastric cancer.

J is TRBJ2-7 and V is TRBV4-2; the D gene is possibly TRBD2 (6 bases). CDR1 is LGHNA and CDR2 is YNFKEQ in the germline V gene. This CDR3 has 17 residues. Trimming stripped 2 bases from V and 4 bases from J, with 21 bases between. CDR3 amino acids: CASSQRTTVSSAYEQYF. CDR3 in DNA: TGTGCCAGCAGCCAAAGGACTACAGTGTCATCAGCTTACGAGCAGTACTTC.

The genes are TRBV11-3 and TRBJ1-1, with D perhaps TRBD1 (6 bases). The CDR3 has 14 residues. V was cut by 1 base and J by 1 base, with 7 bases left in between. Germline V gene sequence: CDR1 SGHNT, CDR2 YENEEA. The DNA for the CDR3 is TGTGCCAGCAGCTTAGGGGGACAGAACACTGAAGCTTTCTTT. The encoded protein is CASSLGGQNTEAFF. The full variable domain, in which reference TRBV11-3 and TRBJ1-1 provide the parts outside the CDR3, is EAGVVQSPRYKIIEKKQPVAFWCNPISGHNTLYWYLQNLGQGPELLIRYENEEAVDDSQLPKDRFSAERLKGVDSTLKIQPAELGDSAVYLCASSLGGQNTEAFFGQGTRLTVV.

The chain couples TRBV5-6 to TRBJ2-1; D is perhaps TRBD1 or TRBD2 (5 bases each). Per the germline V gene, CDR1 is SGHDT and CDR2 is YYEEEE. Trimming left V 0 bases short and J 6 bases short, with 19 bases between. The CDR3 is made up of 17 amino acids. The chain's CDR3 is CASSLARDGALINEQFF. The CDR3 DNA sequence: TGTGCCAGCAGCTTGGCCCGGGATGGGGCCCTGATCAATGAGCAGTTCTTC.

This chain joins TRBV30 and TRBJ1-5; D possibly corresponds to TRBD1 (5 bases). The V end lost 3 bases, the J end lost 4 bases, and 16 bases lay between the germline ends. CDR1 is GTSNPN and CDR2 is SVGIG in the germline V gene (reference sequence). The CDR3 runs to 15 residues. CDR3 in DNA: TGTGCCTGGAGCGGACGGGGCTTGTATAATCAGCCCCAGCATTTT. Protein sequence: CAWSGRGLYNQPQHF.

In its sample, this clone was seen once. This chain joins TRBV29-1 and TRBJ2-5, with D possibly being TRBD2 (6 bases). V dropped 5 bases and J dropped 7 bases, with 8 bases sitting between them. Looked up from germline, CDR1 is SQVTM and CDR2 is ANQGSEA. This CDR3 contains 10 residues. CDR3 in DNA: TGCAGCGTTTTGGGGGGGACCCAGTACTTC. Translation gives CSVLGGTQYF.

The chain combines TRBV6-1 with TRBJ1-2; maybe TRBD1 (6 bases). Trimming cost V 4 bases and J 4 bases, with 13 bases left between them. Germline V lookup: CDR1 MNHNS, CDR2 SASEGT. The CDR3 runs to 14 residues. The CDR3 here is CASSGGGLGYGYTF. The CDR3, as DNA: TGTGCCAGCAGTGGCGGGGGGCTCGGCTATGGCTACACCTTC.